This TCR beta chain stems from a study of T cell responses to AZD1222 COVID-19 vaccine. General study points: Among those given AZD1222, only 6 or 7 were seropositive at baseline. Reportedly, nearly half of unique spike TCRs recognized epitopes outside B.1.351/B.1.1.7 mutations.

About this clone itself: Antigen unknown.

Investigators merged groups given second doses at roughly 4 or roughly 12 weeks. Assay used: immunoSEQ multiplex PCR; TCRdb lists only in-frame clones, some missing. The data contain fewer than 150,000 clones, roughly 90% of them singletons. V lost 4 bases to trimming and J lost 4 bases, with 19 bases between them. Germline CDR1 is LNHDA and CDR2 is SQIVND (reference sequence). The CDR3 totals 16 residues. This clonotype was sampled from an adult who received the AZD1222 COVID-19 vaccine. This chain uses TRBV19 with TRBJ1-2, with a tentative D call TRBD1 (6 bases). This specimen was peripheral blood, taken 28 days after the second AZD1222 dose. CDR3 residues: CASSTATGSRGYGYTF. The CDR3 DNA sequence: TGTGCCAGTAGTACGGCAACAGGGTCGCGAGGCTATGGCTACACCTTC.